One sample yielded the 6 T cell receptor beta chains listed below, sequenced in a study of cytomegalovirus exposure and HLA in healthy donors. The PCR ran on 60 Vbeta and 13 Jbeta primers. The data were produced by immunoSEQ multiplex PCR, yet TCRdb's version contains in-frame clones alone and is incomplete. The sample contains about 160,000 clones, around 88% of which appear only once. Specimen: PBMCs. The receptors stem from a woman aged 30 to 39 in good health and CMV-seronegative.

V usage is TRBV14 and J usage is TRBJ2-6; TRBD2 aligns across 7 bases. CDR3 size: 16 residues. V trimming: 2 bases; J trimming: 4 bases; junction bases outside the gene matches: 5. Per germline, CDR1 SGHDN and CDR2 FVKESK. The CDR3, as DNA: TGTGCCAGCAGCCAACGGGGGGTTTTGGGGGCCAACGTCCTGACTTTC. It specifies CASSQRGVLGANVLTF.

V gene TRBV23-1 combines with J gene TRBJ2-7; possible D gene TRBD1, 5 bases. TRBV23-1 is labeled an ORF, and its function is uncertain. V gave up 0 bases and J gave up 7 bases, with 16 bases separating them. The CDR3 covers 15 residues. The CDR3 region is CASSQSPAGRKEQYF. The CDR3 region has the DNA TGCGCCAGCAGTCAATCTCCCGCAGGGCGGAAGGAGCAGTACTTC.

This clone was detected only once. J is TRBJ2-7 and V is TRBV5-1; 12 bases are a match to TRBD2. Germline V lookup: CDR1 SGHRS, CDR2 YFSETQ. V lost 3 bases and J lost 0; bases outside the gene matches: 7. There are 17 residues in the CDR3. The DNA of the CDR3 is TGCGCCAGCAGCTACGGACTAGCGGGACTTAGCTCCTACGAGCAGTACTTC. It codes for CASSYGLAGLSSYEQYF.

The chain combines TRBV6-5 with TRBJ1-2; TRBD1 matches 8 bases. The CDR3 is made up of 14 amino acids. Germline CDR1 and CDR2: MNHEY and SVGAGI. With 5 bases clipped from V and 6 bases from J, the junction kept 8 bases outside the gene matches. The CDR3 nucleotides are TGTGCCAGCAGTCACAGCCCGACAGGGGATGGCTACACCTTC. Translating it yields CASSHSPTGDGYTF.

V gene TRBV4-2 combines with J gene TRBJ2-1; TRBD2 matches at 13 bases. Germline V gives CDR1 LGHNA, CDR2 YNFKEQ. V lost 2 bases and J lost 4; bases outside the gene matches: 5. There are 17 residues in the CDR3. DNA for the CDR3: TGTGCCAGCAGCCAACGGACTAGCGGGAGAATTTACAATGAGCAGTTCTTC. This codes for CASSQRTSGRIYNEQFF.

The chain links TRBV18 to TRBJ1-5; no definite D call. CDR3 length equals 14 residues. Germline-derived CDR1 and CDR2 are KGHSH and LQKENI. Trimming pared 3 bases from V and 0 bases from J, leaving 6 bases between. CDR3 amino acids: CASSPQVSNQPQHF. The DNA of the CDR3 is TGTGCCAGCTCACCGCAGGTTAGCAATCAGCCCCAGCATTTT.